The 26 T cell receptor beta chains below all came from one sample that was sequenced in a study of neurological immune-mediated disorders. From the 5' RACE reads, TCRdb called clonotypes with MiXCR, one entry per CDR3 protein. The sample shows around 79,000 distinct CDR3 sequences, roughly 15% of them seen only once. The sample was PBMCs. Every receptor here comes from a woman aged 50 to 60 in good health.

This clonotype was detected many times. This sequence joins TRBV20-1 and TRBJ1-1; D is ambiguous. V lost 3 bases to trimming and J lost 0 bases, with 8 bases between them. Germline CDR1 reads DFQATT; CDR2 reads SNEGSKA (reference sequence). The CDR3 has 13 residues. The CDR3 sequence: CSARPDMNTEAFF. The CDR3 DNA is TGCAGTGCTAGGCCGGATATGAACACTGAAGCTTTCTTT.

This clonotype was recorded at least ten times. The J gene is TRBJ1-6, the V gene TRBV10-3; 7 bases are shared with TRBD1. The CDR3 covers 15 residues. Germline loops: CDR1 ENHRY, CDR2 SYGVKD. The V gene end was trimmed by 7 bases and the J gene end by 9 bases; junction bases not matched to a gene: 12. The CDR3 DNA reads TGTGCCATCAACCTAGGGGACAGTCGGAGTTCACCCCTCCACTTT. It encodes CAINLGDSRSSPLHF.

This clonotype was detected ten times or more. The chain couples TRBV6-5 to TRBJ2-3; 9 nucleotides match TRBD2. The V gene's germline CDR1 is MNHEY and CDR2 SVGAGI. This CDR3 has 15 amino acids. J lost 0 bases, V lost 8 bases, and 6 bases had no gene match. The CDR3 loop is CASRAGGLSTDTQYF. The CDR3 DNA reads as TGTGCCAGCCGAGCGGGAGGACTTAGCACAGATACGCAGTATTTT.

This clonotype occurred many times. V gene TRBV5-1 combines with J gene TRBJ1-1; D remains ambiguous. Germline values: CDR1 SGHRS, CDR2 YFSETQ. The CDR3 is 15 residues long. Trimming took off 2 bases at V and 3 bases at J, with 14 bases between the two ends. In DNA form, the CDR3 reads TGCGCCAGCAGCTTCACGGGCAACGGGGACACTGAAGCTTTCTTT. Amino acid sequence: CASSFTGNGDTEAFF.

This clonotype was seen many times. V is TRBV12-3 or TRBV12-4 and J is TRBJ2-7; a possible D gene is TRBD1 (6 bases). CDR3 length: 14 residues. Trimming shortened V by 0 bases and J by 7 bases, and 13 bases separated the two germline ends. CDR3 sequence: CASSLALDSREQYF. CDR3 nucleotides: TGTGCCAGCAGTTTAGCGCTGGACAGCCGGGAGCAGTACTTC.

This clonotype showed up just a few times. The V call is TRBV5-1, the J call TRBJ1-1; tentatively, D is TRBD1 (5 bases). Per germline, CDR1 SGHRS and CDR2 YFSETQ. Trimming removed 1 base from V and 3 bases from J, with 10 bases in between. The CDR3 is 14 amino acids. The CDR3 loop reads CASSLLGDDTEAFF. The CDR3 bases are TGCGCCAGCAGCTTGCTAGGGGACGACACTGAAGCTTTCTTT.

This clonotype has at least ten counts. The chain employs TRBV5-6 and TRBJ2-5; D uncertain. V shed 7 bases and J shed 2 bases, with 18 bases lying between them. CDR3 length: 15 residues. Germline CDR1 and CDR2: SGHDT and YYEEEE. The CDR3 DNA follows: TGTGCCAGCCGAAAAGTACAAGTTGGTCAAGAGACCCAGTACTTC. Protein sequence: CASRKVQVGQETQYF.

This clonotype came up many times. J is TRBJ1-1 and V is TRBV27, with D maybe TRBD1 (5 bases). The germline gives CDR1 MNHEY, CDR2 SMNVEV (reference sequence). CDR3 length equals 14 residues. V shed 3 bases and J shed 0 bases, with 8 bases lying between them. The CDR3 reads CASSFSGMNTEAFF. Here the CDR3 DNA reads TGTGCCAGCAGTTTTTCAGGGATGAACACTGAAGCTTTCTTT.

There are many counts of this clonotype. This chain connects TRBV10-2 to TRBJ2-7, with D possibly TRBD2 on 6 matching bases. Germline CDR1 reads WSHSY; CDR2 reads SAAADI. The CDR3 totals 14 residues. V was trimmed by 7 bases and J by 0 bases, leaving 13 bases between them. The DNA of the CDR3 is TGCGCCAGCACCCGGGACTTCAGCTCCTACGAGCAGTACTTC. Amino acids: CASTRDFSSYEQYF.

This clonotype was found many times. CDR3 nucleotide sequence: TGTGCCAGCAGCGGCGGAGGGGGCACAGATACGCAGTATTTT. Translation: CASSGGGGTDTQYF. The J gene is TRBJ2-3, the V gene TRBV28; D possibly corresponds to TRBD2 (6 bases). This CDR3 has 14 residues. V was trimmed by 6 bases and J by 1 base, leaving 11 bases between them. CDR1 and CDR2 (germline): MDHEN, SYDVKM.

At least ten counts were recorded for this clonotype. The gene calls are TRBV18 and TRBJ2-5, with D possibly matching TRBD2 (5 bases). The germline gives CDR1 KGHSH, CDR2 LQKENI. Between the trimmed V and J ends, which lost 6 bases and 4 bases, there was a span of 9 bases. The CDR3 runs to 12 residues. The CDR3 coding sequence is TGTGCCAGCTCGGAGGTGAGAGAGACCCAGTACTTC. As protein: CASSEVRETQYF.

The genes are TRBV5-6 and TRBJ1-1; 7 bases fit TRBD1. Germline V gene data show CDR1 as SGHDT and CDR2 as YYEEEE. V gave up 4 bases and J gave up 0 bases; unmatched junction bases: 3. The CDR3 covers 14 residues. The CDR3 loop is CASSPDRMNTEAFF. The CDR3 DNA reads as TGTGCCAGCAGCCCGGACAGGATGAACACTGAAGCTTTCTTT.

This clonotype was seen repeatedly, ten times or more. This may come from a read error, since a much larger clone is one base off. The CDR3 coding sequence is TGCAGCATTGAGACAGGATCCACAGATACGCAGTATTTT. It encodes CSIETGSTDTQYF. This chain links TRBV29-1 with TRBJ2-3, with TRBD1 as a possible D gene (6 bases). Germline V gene data show CDR1 as SQVTM and CDR2 as ANQGSEA. This CDR3 region has 13 residues.

Comments on this clonotype: Given a much more abundant clone one base away, this may be a read error. This chain uses TRBV5-1 with TRBJ2-3; D ambiguous. The germline V gene has CDR1 SGHRS and CDR2 YFSETQ. This CDR3 has 13 residues. Trimming pared 6 bases from V and 3 bases from J, leaving 11 bases between. The CDR3 loop is CASTPLITDTQYF. CDR3 coding DNA: TGCGCCAGCACCCCTTTAATAACAGATACGCAGTATTTT. Together with reference TRBV5-1 and TRBJ2-3, the CDR3 gives the full variable domain: KAGVTQTPRYLIKTRGQQVTLSCSPISGHRSVSWYQQTPGQGLQFLFEYFSETQRNKGNFPGRFSGRQFSNSRSEMNVSTLELGDSALYLCASTPLITDTQYFGPGTRLTVL.

This clonotype occurred many times. The V call is TRBV5-1, the J call TRBJ2-6; D may correspond to TRBD1 or TRBD2 (5 bases each). This CDR3 has 16 amino acids. V was trimmed by 3 bases and J by 0 bases, leaving 10 bases between them. Germline V lookup: CDR1 SGHRS, CDR2 YFSETQ. This CDR3 reads CASSSEGSSGANVLTF. As DNA, the CDR3 is TGCGCCAGCAGCTCCGAGGGGAGCTCTGGGGCCAACGTCCTGACTTTC.

This clonotype showed up many times. This chain links TRBV12-3 or TRBV12-4 with TRBJ1-5; D gene uncertain. The CDR3 consists of 12 residues. The V end lost 6 bases, the J end lost 7 bases, and 10 bases lay between the germline ends. The CDR3 sequence: CASSNRWQPQHF. The DNA of the CDR3 is TGTGCCAGCAGCAACCGCTGGCAGCCCCAGCATTTT.

This clonotype was recorded at least ten times. The V and J genes are TRBV6-5 and TRBJ2-7; 7 bases are shared with TRBD2. Trimming at V came to 6 bases and at J to 2 bases, leaving 7 bases not matched to a gene. Looked up from germline, CDR1 is MNHEY and CDR2 is SVGAGI. There are 14 residues in the CDR3. DNA of the CDR3: TGTGCCAGCAGCCGCCGGGGGGAACCCTACGAGCAGTACTTC. Amino acids: CASSRRGEPYEQYF.

This clonotype showed up many times. This chain connects TRBV28 to TRBJ2-1; 13 bases fit TRBD2. The junction had 6 bases not matched to a gene; V was cut back by 4 bases and J by 3 bases. Germline V gives CDR1 MDHEN, CDR2 SYDVKM. This CDR3 comprises 17 residues. The CDR3 reads CASSSLAGGLNYNEQFF. The CDR3 DNA sequence: TGTGCCAGCAGTTCACTAGCGGGGGGGCTCAACTACAATGAGCAGTTCTTC.

This clonotype came up many times. The rearrangement links TRBV5-1 to TRBJ2-3; 10 bases map to TRBD1. The CDR3 extends over 16 amino acids. Per germline, CDR1 SGHRS and CDR2 YFSETQ. The ends lost 4 bases at V and 3 bases at J; junction bases unmatched: 8. CDR3 loop: CASSLTGGALTDTQYF. CDR3 nucleotide sequence: TGCGCCAGCAGCCTGACAGGGGGCGCTTTGACAGATACGCAGTATTTT.

The sample holds many counts of this clonotype. The chain has TRBV7-2 and TRBJ2-3; TRBD2 might be the D (7 bases). V was shortened by 3 bases and J by 5 bases, with 18 bases between the two germline ends. CDR3 length equals 16 residues. The germline CDR1 and CDR2 sequences are SGHTA and FQGNSA. CDR3 amino acids: CASSLGLGGAQDTQYF. The CDR3 nucleotides are TGTGCCAGCAGCTTGGGGTTGGGGGGGGCCCAAGATACGCAGTATTTT.

This clonotype was detected ten times or more. The chain is built from TRBV5-1 and TRBJ2-1; 10 nucleotides line up with TRBD2. The V and J ends lost 0 bases and 9 bases, in that order; junction bases with no gene match: 9. Germline lookup yields CDR1 SGHRS and CDR2 YFSETQ. CDR3 length: 16 amino acids. In nucleotides, the CDR3 is TGCGCCAGCAGCTTGGTAGCTAGCGGGGGATCTGGTGAGCAGTTCTTC. Its translation is CASSLVASGGSGEQFF.

Note on this clonotype: An end of the junction differs from the germline gene, which may be a read error. V is TRBV5-1 and J is TRBJ2-4, with TRBD2 identical over 8 bases. The CDR3 is made up of 15 amino acids. Germline CDR1 SGHRS, CDR2 YFSETQ. CDR3 in amino acids: CASSFYGTRDNIHYF. The CDR3 bases are TGCGCCAGCAGCTTCTACGGGACTAGAGACAACATTCATTACTTC.

This clonotype was found many times. V is TRBV20-1 and J is TRBJ2-5, with 7 bases fitting TRBD2. With 3 bases clipped from V and 2 bases from J, the junction kept 6 bases outside the gene matches. CDR1 is DFQATT, CDR2 SNEGSKA, per germline (reference sequence). The CDR3 consists of 14 residues. This CDR3 reads CSARKAGEQETQYF. The CDR3 DNA sequence: TGCAGTGCTAGGAAGGCGGGAGAGCAAGAGACCCAGTACTTC.

There are many counts of this clonotype. The chain recombines TRBV20-1 with TRBJ2-1; 7 positions agree with TRBD2. V lost 3 bases, J lost 5 bases, and 13 bases stayed unmatched. Germline loops: CDR1 DFQATT, CDR2 SNEGSKA (reference sequence). The CDR3 totals 16 residues. The CDR3 sequence: CSARWRRAGVDNEQFF. The CDR3 coding sequence is TGCAGTGCTAGGTGGAGACGTGCGGGAGTGGACAATGAGCAGTTCTTC.

In its sample, this clonotype was seen many times. The chain combines TRBV7-2 with TRBJ2-1, with D hard to call. Trimming took 0 bases from V and 4 from J, leaving 7 bases between them. CDR1 is SGHTA and CDR2 is FQGNSA in the germline V gene. CDR3 size: 14 residues. The DNA for the CDR3 is TGTGCCAGCAGCTTAGCGGTCACATACAATGAGCAGTTCTTC. It codes for CASSLAVTYNEQFF.

This clonotype appeared many times. This chain's CDR3 is CASRAGTSGNNEQFF. The CDR3 DNA reads TGTGCCAGCAGGGCCGGGACTAGCGGGAACAATGAGCAGTTCTTC. This chain joins TRBV2 and TRBJ2-1, with 13 positions matching TRBD2. Germline CDR1 SNHLY, CDR2 FYNNEI. V gave up 6 bases and J gave up 5 bases; unmatched junction bases: 4. This CDR3 comprises 15 residues.